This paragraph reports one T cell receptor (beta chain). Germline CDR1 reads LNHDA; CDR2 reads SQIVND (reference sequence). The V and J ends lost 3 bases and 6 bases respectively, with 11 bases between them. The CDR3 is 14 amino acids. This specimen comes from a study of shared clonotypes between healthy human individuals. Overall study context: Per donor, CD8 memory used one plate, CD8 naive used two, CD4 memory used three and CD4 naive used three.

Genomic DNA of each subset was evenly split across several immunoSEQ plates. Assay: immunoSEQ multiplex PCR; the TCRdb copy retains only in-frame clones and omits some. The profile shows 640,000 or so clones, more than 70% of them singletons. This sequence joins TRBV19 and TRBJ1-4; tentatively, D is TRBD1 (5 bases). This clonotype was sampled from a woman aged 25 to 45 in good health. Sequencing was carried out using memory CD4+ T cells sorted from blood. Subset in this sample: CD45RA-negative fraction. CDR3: CASSILQGDEKLFF. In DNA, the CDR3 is TGTGCCAGTAGTATCCTGCAGGGTGATGAAAAACTGTTTTTT.